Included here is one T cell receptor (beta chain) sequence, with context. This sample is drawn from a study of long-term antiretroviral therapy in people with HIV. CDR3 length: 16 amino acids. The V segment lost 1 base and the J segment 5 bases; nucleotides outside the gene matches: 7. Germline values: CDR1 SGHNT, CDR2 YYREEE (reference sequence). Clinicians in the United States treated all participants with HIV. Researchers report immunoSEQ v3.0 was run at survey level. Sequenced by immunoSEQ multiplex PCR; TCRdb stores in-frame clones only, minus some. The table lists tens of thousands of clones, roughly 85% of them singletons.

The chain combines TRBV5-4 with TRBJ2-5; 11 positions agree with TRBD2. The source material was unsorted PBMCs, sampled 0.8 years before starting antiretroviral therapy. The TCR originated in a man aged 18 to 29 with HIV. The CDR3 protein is CASSLKSIAGGETQYF. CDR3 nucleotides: TGTGCCAGCAGCTTGAAGTCTATAGCGGGGGGGGAGACCCAGTACTTC. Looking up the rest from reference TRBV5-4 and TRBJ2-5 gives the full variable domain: ETGVTQSPTHLIKTRGQQVTLRCSSQSGHNTVSWYQQALGQGPQFIFQYYREEENGRGNFPPRFSGLQFPNYSSELNVNALELDDSALYLCASSLKSIAGGETQYFGPGTRLLVL.